The next 20 T cell receptor beta chains were all read from a single sample in a study of cytomegalovirus exposure and HLA in healthy donors. Researchers ran the PCR with 60 Vbeta and 13 Jbeta primers. Generated by immunoSEQ multiplex PCR, the TCRdb table keeps only in-frame clones and is missing some. The table shows about 140,000 clones, with around 80% occurring only once. What was sequenced was PBMCs. All receptors come from a woman aged 45 to 65 in good health and CMV-seropositive.

The chain has TRBV29-1 and TRBJ1-2; the D is unclear. V lost 4 bases and J lost 1, with 4 bases in between. CDR1 and CDR2 from the germline V gene are SQVTM and ANQGSEA. This CDR3 has 11 amino acids. CDR3 residues: CSVAVNYGYTF. The CDR3 nucleotides read TGCAGCGTTGCCGTTAACTATGGCTACACCTTC.

The chain has TRBV30 and TRBJ2-6; D not resolved. This CDR3 region has 15 residues. Germline-derived CDR1 and CDR2 are GTSNPN and SVGIG (reference sequence). The V end was cut by 3 bases, the J end by 4 bases, with 13 bases between. CDR3 DNA sequence: TGTGCCTGGAGCCTAGACCAATGGGGGGCCAACGTCCTGACTTTC. It codes for CAWSLDQWGANVLTF.

The chain carries TRBV6-1 and TRBJ1-2; TRBD1 matches at 8 bases. Unmatched junction bases numbered 8, after V lost 6 bases and J lost 5 bases. Germline V gene lookup returns CDR1 MNHNS and CDR2 SASEGT. This CDR3 comprises 14 residues. CDR3 loop: CASRVDRAGYGYTF. In DNA form, the CDR3 reads TGTGCCAGCAGAGTGGACAGGGCTGGATATGGCTACACCTTC.

With regard to this clone: Different DNA sequences within this sample yield the same CDR3. The rearrangement uses TRBV11-3 and TRBJ1-6; D unclear. The V and J ends lost 0 bases and 8 bases respectively, with 5 bases between them. There are 13 residues in the CDR3. Germline-derived CDR1 and CDR2 are SGHNT and YENEEA. Here the CDR3 reads CASSLDSDSPLHF. The CDR3 nucleotides are TGTGCCAGCAGCTTAGATTCCGATTCACCCCTCCACTTT.

This chain links TRBV5-1 with TRBJ1-1; a possible D gene is TRBD1 (5 bases). V shed 1 base and J shed 3 bases, with 10 bases lying between them. The germline CDR1 and CDR2 sequences are SGHRS and YFSETQ. The CDR3 totals 14 residues. The CDR3, as DNA: TGCGCCAGCAGCTTGAATGGGGCGGACACTGAAGCTTTCTTT. Protein product: CASSLNGADTEAFF.

With regard to this clone: This specimen includes other DNA sequences encoding the same CDR3. J is TRBJ2-7 and V is TRBV11-2; no clear D. V was clipped by 1 base and J by 0 bases, with 7 bases between them. There are 14 residues in the CDR3. The germline gives CDR1 SGHAT, CDR2 FQNNGV. The DNA for the CDR3 is TGTGCCAGCAGCTTAGGGGCCCGCTCCTACGAGCAGTACTTC. This translates into CASSLGARSYEQYF.

The chain joins TRBV5-6 to TRBJ2-5; 8 positions match TRBD1. The germline CDR1 and CDR2 sequences are SGHDT and YYEEEE. There are 14 residues in the CDR3. J was trimmed by 1 base and V by 5 bases; bases with no gene match: 4. This CDR3 is CASSFGQGQETQYF. CDR3 in DNA: TGTGCCAGCAGTTTTGGACAGGGCCAAGAGACCCAGTACTTC.

This chain connects TRBV30 to TRBJ2-7; 8 bases agree with TRBD2. Losses at the gene ends were 0 bases for V and 6 bases for J; bases not matched to a gene: 10. The CDR3 spans 15 residues. Germline CDR1 and CDR2: GTSNPN and SVGIG (reference sequence). This chain's CDR3 is CAWSVLSGGAGEQYF. The CDR3 DNA reads as TGTGCCTGGAGTGTACTGTCGGGGGGGGCCGGCGAGCAGTACTTC.

V and J are TRBV7-3 and TRBJ2-5, with 10 bases fitting TRBD2. CDR3 length: 14 residues. After removal of 5 bases from V and 1 base from J, the junction contained 1 base not matched to a gene. Germline CDR1 and CDR2: SGHTA and FQGTGA. The CDR3 spells CASSRTSGQETQYF. DNA of the CDR3: TGTGCCAGCAGCCGGACTAGCGGCCAAGAGACCCAGTACTTC.

DNA for the CDR3: TGCGCCAGCAGCCAAGATCCCGGGTCAGCGAATGAGCAGTTCTTC. Translating gives CASSQDPGSANEQFF. The rearrangement links TRBV4-1 to TRBJ2-1; no definite D call. The CDR3 is 15 residues long. V lost 0 bases and J 7 bases, leaving 13 bases between the germline ends. The germline V gene encodes CDR1 MGHRA and CDR2 YSYEKL.

V usage is TRBV28 and J usage is TRBJ2-5, with D perhaps matching TRBD2 (6 bases). The CDR3 is made up of 13 amino acids. V lost 2 bases and J lost 4, with 8 bases in between. Germline lookup yields CDR1 MDHEN and CDR2 SYDVKM. The CDR3 loop reads CASSLHGGETQYF. CDR3 nucleotides: TGTGCCAGCAGTTTACACGGGGGAGAGACCCAGTACTTC. Full variable domain (remainder filled in from reference TRBV28 and TRBJ2-5): DVKVTQSSRYLVKRTGEKVFLECVQDMDHENMFWYRQDPGLGLRLIYFSYDVKMKEKGDIPEGYSVSREKKERFSLILESASTNQTSMYLCASSLHGGETQYFGPGTRLLVL.

V gene TRBV30 combines with J gene TRBJ2-7; 7 nucleotides match TRBD1. Germline V lookup: CDR1 GTSNPN, CDR2 SVGIG (reference sequence). The CDR3 totals 15 residues. V trimming: 2 bases; J trimming: 3 bases; junction bases outside the gene matches: 10. CDR3 DNA sequence: TGTGCCTGGAGTCACAAGATTGACAGGGACTACGAGCAGTACTTC. Translation gives CAWSHKIDRDYEQYF.

V usage is TRBV7-3 and J usage is TRBJ2-5; 7 bases match TRBD2. Trimming took 5 bases from V and 1 from J; bases not matched to a gene: 10. This CDR3 comprises 16 residues. The germline CDR1 and CDR2 sequences are SGHTA and FQGTGA. This CDR3 reads CASSRLGGVAQETQYF. CDR3 coding DNA: TGTGCCAGCAGCCGCCTGGGGGGGGTGGCCCAAGAGACCCAGTACTTC.

In DNA form, the CDR3 reads TGTGCCAGCAGTCAGCTACGGGACGCGGGGGAGACCCAGTACTTC. Protein product: CASSQLRDAGETQYF. The chain recombines TRBV6-6 with TRBJ2-5, with D maybe TRBD2 (6 bases). The CDR3 has 15 residues. Looked up from germline, CDR1 is MNHNY and CDR2 is SVGAGI (reference sequence). Deletions cut 5 bases from V and 5 bases from J, with 18 bases between.

J is TRBJ1-2 and V is TRBV6-1; 9 bases agree with TRBD1. Germline CDR1 is MNHNS and CDR2 is SASEGT. V was clipped by 6 bases and J by 3 bases; unmatched bases: 5. This CDR3 spans 14 amino acids. This chain's CDR3 is CASRGQGSYYGYTF. The CDR3 nucleotides are TGTGCCAGCAGGGGACAGGGTTCTTACTATGGCTACACCTTC.

This clone appeared once. V gene TRBV9 combines with J gene TRBJ2-3, with D possibly matching TRBD2 (7 bases). This CDR3 contains 18 residues. The V gene lost 1 base and the J gene lost 1 base, with 19 bases spanning the gap. CDR1 and CDR2 from the germline V gene are SGDLS and YYNGEE. The CDR3: CASSVMGGGRFGTDTQYF. The CDR3 region has the DNA TGTGCCAGCAGCGTAATGGGGGGGGGCCGGTTTGGCACAGATACGCAGTATTTT.

In its sample, this clone was seen a few times. The chain couples TRBV6-5 to TRBJ2-5, with 7 bases that match TRBD2. Trimming at V came to 6 bases and at J to 4 bases, leaving 11 bases not matched to a gene. In germline, CDR1 is MNHEY, CDR2 SVGAGI. The CDR3 length is 15 residues. CDR3 protein: CASSLEAGLPETQYF. CDR3 sequence (DNA): TGTGCCAGCAGCTTAGAAGCGGGGCTACCAGAGACCCAGTACTTC.

The gene calls are TRBV15 and TRBJ1-2, with D possibly TRBD1 on 6 matching bases. The germline CDR1 and CDR2 sequences are LNHNV and YYDKDF (reference sequence). The CDR3 runs 13 residues. The V end was cut by 6 bases, the J end by 4 bases, with 12 bases between. This chain's CDR3 is CATSIQGTYGYTF. The CDR3 DNA sequence: TGTGCCACCAGTATCCAGGGGACCTATGGCTACACCTTC. The full variable domain, with the rest looked up from reference TRBV15 and TRBJ1-2, is DAMVIQNPRYQVTQFGKPVTLSCSQTLNHNVMYWYQQKSSQAPKLLFHYYDKDFNNEADTPDNFQSRRPNTSFCFLDIRSPGLGDTAMYLCATSIQGTYGYTFGSGTRLTVV.

CDR3 DNA sequence: TGTGCCAGCAGTAAAGCCCGGGGTAGTGGGAATCAGCCCCAGCATTTT. Residues: CASSKARGSGNQPQHF. The chain combines TRBV27 with TRBJ1-5; D unclear. Trimming stripped 5 bases from V and 4 bases from J, with 18 bases between. CDR1 is MNHEY, CDR2 SMNVEV, per germline (reference sequence). The CDR3 is 16 residues long.

The chain has TRBV5-1 and TRBJ2-5; the match to TRBD2 covers 9 bases. The CDR3 spans 14 residues. Germline trimming cut 4 bases from V and 3 bases from J; bases unmatched to any gene: 4. Germline CDR1 and CDR2: SGHRS and YFSETQ. The CDR3 sequence: CASSPIAGEETQYF. CDR3 DNA sequence: TGCGCCAGCAGCCCCATAGCGGGGGAAGAGACCCAGTACTTC.